This TCR beta chain derives from a study of blood T cell repertoires in COVID-19. Study-wide context: The study drew acute and convalescent COVID-19 samples from the United States, Italy and Spain. T cells, B-cell-depleted T cells, or PBMCs provided the cDNA or gDNA that served as material.

The Seattle patients, enrolled during active infection, were followed longitudinally. Assay: immunoSEQ multiplex PCR; the TCRdb copy retains only in-frame clones and omits some. The sample lists about 250,000 clones, roughly 85% occurring once. Germline lookup yields CDR1 SGDLS and CDR2 YYNGEE. The CDR3 loop spans 14 amino acids. The ends were cut back, 2 bases at V and 7 bases at J, with 10 bases in the middle. This receptor was obtained from a man over 45 with COVID-19, enrolled during active disease. The sample consisted of peripheral blood. The chain links TRBV9 to TRBJ1-6; D may be TRBD1 (5 bases). CDR3 amino acids: CASSVDGGNSPLHF. The DNA of the CDR3 is TGTGCCAGCAGCGTGGACGGGGGGAATTCACCCCTCCACTTT.